A selection of T cell receptor beta chains follows, all from one sample in a study of shared clonotypes between healthy human individuals. Sequencing was performed with immunoSEQ multiplex PCR; in TCRdb, only in-frame clones are kept and a portion is missing. The sample carries about 2.1 million clones, roughly 95% recorded once. Sequencing input: naive CD8+ T cells from PBMCs. Source of these receptors: a young man in good health. Some clones in this sample may be carry-over from other donors' samples. CDR3s include the opening cysteine and the closing phenylalanine or tryptophan. The order of the fields is clone size, J gene, D gene, V gene, CDR3 DNA, CDR3 protein. D genes are given only for firm matches. The size entry is marked missing in some rows and otherwise reads once, few, many or a size class.

-,TRBJ2-7,-,TRBV7-2,TGTGCCAGCAGCGGCGGGACCCCAGGTTACGAGCAGTACTTC,CASSGGTPGYEQYF
-,TRBJ1-1,-,TRBV25-1,TGTGCCAGCAGTGTCCCCGGAAACACTGAAGCTTTCTTT,CASSVPGNTEAFF
-,TRBJ2-7,TRBD2,TRBV27,TGTGCCAGCAGTTTAAGGGCGGGAGGGTCCTACGAGCAGTACTTC,CASSLRAGGSYEQYF
-,TRBJ2-5,-,TRBV12-5,TGTGCTAGTGGTCCCCCGGGGGCAAACCAAGAGACCCAGTACTTC,CASGPPGANQETQYF
-,TRBJ2-3,TRBD2,TRBV7-2,TGTGCCAGCAGCTTAGCGACTAGCGGGAGGGCCGGCCTATTCGATACGCAGTATTTT,CASSLATSGRAGLFDTQYF
-,TRBJ2-2,-,TRBV6-4,TGTGCCAGCAGTGACTTTGCGGGTCACACCGGGGAGCTGTTTTTT,CASSDFAGHTGELFF
-,TRBJ2-2,-,TRBV4-2,TGTGCCAGCAGCCCCAGAAAGGGGGGGTCCGGGGAGCTGTTTTTT,CASSPRKGGSGELFF
-,TRBJ2-7,TRBD2,TRBV9,TGTGCCAGCAGCGTGGACGGGACTAGCGGGAGGGTCGAGCAGTACTTC,CASSVDGTSGRVEQYF
-,TRBJ1-2,-,TRBV30,TGTGCCTGGAGAGAACTAACCGGGACCATCAACTATGGCTACACCTTC,CAWRELTGTINYGYTF
-,TRBJ2-7,-,TRBV7-9,TGTGCCAGCAGCCCCGGGACCTACGAGCAGTACTTC,CASSPGTYEQYF
-,TRBJ2-4,-,TRBV6-5,TGTGCCAGCAGTCGCTTGTTAGCCAAAAACATTCAGTACTTC,CASSRLLAKNIQYF
few,TRBJ1-1,TRBD1,TRBV19,TGTGCCAGTAGTATTTTGGGGACAGGGACTGAAGCTTTCTTT,CASSILGTGTEAFF
-,TRBJ2-3,-,TRBV2,TGTGCCAGCAGTGGTCGCGGATCTAGCACAGATACGCAGTATTTT,CASSGRGSSTDTQYF
-,TRBJ1-5,TRBD1,TRBV28,TGTGCCACCTTAACCCGGGACAGGGGGGGCAATCAGCCCCAGCATTTT,CATLTRDRGGNQPQHF
-,TRBJ2-4,-,TRBV29-1,TGCAGCGTTGTTTCAAGTCTGACCGCCAAAAACATTCAGTACTTC,CSVVSSLTAKNIQYF
-,TRBJ2-7,TRBD2,TRBV18,TGTGCCAGCTCACCCGACCGGTCAAGCGGGACCCCCTACGAGCAGTACTTC,CASSPDRSSGTPYEQYF
-,TRBJ2-5,-,TRBV4-2,TGTGCCAGCAGCCAAATACAGGGCGTCCGAGAGACCCAGTACTTC,CASSQIQGVRETQYF
-,TRBJ2-7,-,TRBV4-1,TGCGCCAGCAGCCAAGCTAACGAGCAGTACTTC,CASSQANEQYF
-,TRBJ2-7,-,TRBV6-1,TGTGCCACTTTCCCTGGGATGACGCACTACGAGCAGTACTTC,CATFPGMTHYEQYF
once,TRBJ2-7,-,TRBV11-2,TGTGCCAGCAGCTTAGTACAGGCCTACGAGCAGTACTTC,CASSLVQAYEQYF
-,TRBJ2-5,-,TRBV27,TGTGCCAGCAGCCATAGGGGGACTCCCCAAGAGACCCAGTACTTC,CASSHRGTPQETQYF
-,TRBJ2-7,-,TRBV29-1,TGCAGCGTTGTCTCGGGGCGCTCCTACGAGCAGTACTTC,CSVVSGRSYEQYF
once,TRBJ2-1,-,TRBV27,TGTGCCAGCAGTTTATGGGGGGGAACAGGGCTGGGCAATGAGCAGTTCTTC,CASSLWGGTGLGNEQFF
-,TRBJ2-2,-,TRBV13,TGTGCCAGCAGCCGCGGCAGGGCCGGGGAGCTGTTTTTT,CASSRGRAGELFF
-,TRBJ1-1,-,TRBV19,TGTGCCAGTAGTTCCCGGGGGGGGCGCGGGACTGAAGCTTTCTTT,CASSSRGGRGTEAFF
-,TRBJ2-3,-,TRBV30,TGTGCCTGGAGCCTAGGGGTGATGGGGCAGTATTTT,CAWSLGVMGQYF
once,TRBJ2-2,TRBD2,TRBV29-1,TGCAGCGTTGAAAACCCCCATCAGCGGGAGTTCGCCGGGGAGCTGTTTTTT,CSVENPHQREFAGELFF
-,TRBJ2-1,-,TRBV7-6,TGTGCCAGCAGCTTATTTAGCCCACCAAACTCCTTCTACAATGAGCAGTTCTTC,CASSLFSPPNSFYNEQFF
-,TRBJ1-1,-,TRBV6-1,TGTGCCAGCAGTGAGCTTCCCGAATTGAACACTGAAGCTTTCTTT,CASSELPELNTEAFF
-,TRBJ2-5,-,TRBV7-6,TGTGCCAGCAGCTTTTTCCGGGAGAAGACCCAGTACTTC,CASSFFREKTQYF
-,TRBJ2-7,TRBD1,TRBV7-9,TGTGCCAGCAGCTTAGCGAAAGGGGGACAGTTGGGCTACGAGCAGTACTTC,CASSLAKGGQLGYEQYF